This T cell receptor (beta chain) came from a study of metastatic and nonmetastatic thyroid tumors. None of the patients had undergone any treatment ahead of thyroid surgery. Via MiXCR, TCRdb re-called the PCR reads. The sample lists roughly 81,000 clones, over 8.5% seen once, with 8.8% in the top ten. In its sample, this clone was seen a few times. Trimming pared 7 bases from V and 6 bases from J, leaving 7 bases between. The CDR3 loop spans 10 amino acids. The germline V gene has CDR1 LGHDT and CDR2 YNNKEL (reference sequence). This TCR derives from a female donor with papillary thyroid cancer or a benign thyroid nodule (not recorded which). Some clones in this sample may be carry-over from other donors' samples. The genes are TRBV3-1 and TRBJ2-7, with D uncertain. Sequenced input: blood. The CDR3 loop is CASTTSEQYF. The CDR3 coding sequence is TGTGCCAGCACCACCTCCGAGCAGTACTTC.